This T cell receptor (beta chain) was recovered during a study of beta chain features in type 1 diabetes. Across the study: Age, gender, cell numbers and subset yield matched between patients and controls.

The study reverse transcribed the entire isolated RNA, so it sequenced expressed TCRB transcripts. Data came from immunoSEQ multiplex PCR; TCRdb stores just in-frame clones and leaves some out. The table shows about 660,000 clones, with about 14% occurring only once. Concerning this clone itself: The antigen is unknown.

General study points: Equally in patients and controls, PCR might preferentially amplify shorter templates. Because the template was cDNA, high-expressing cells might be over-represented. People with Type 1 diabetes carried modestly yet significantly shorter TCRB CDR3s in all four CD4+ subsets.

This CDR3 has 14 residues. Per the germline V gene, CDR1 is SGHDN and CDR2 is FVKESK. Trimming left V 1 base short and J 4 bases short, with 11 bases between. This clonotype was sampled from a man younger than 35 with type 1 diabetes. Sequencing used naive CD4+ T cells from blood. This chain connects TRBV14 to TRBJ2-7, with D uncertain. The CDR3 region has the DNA TGTGCCAGCAGCCAAGCACACCTGTTGTACGAGCAGTACTTC. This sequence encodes CASSQAHLLYEQYF.